Presented here are 27 T cell receptor beta chains from one specimen sequenced in a study of T-cell memory formation after mild COVID-19. TCRdb called the 5' RACE reads again in MiXCR, with one record for every CDR3 protein. In the table there are about 350,000 distinct CDR3 sequences, under 25% of which are singletons. Sequencing was done on a sample of PBMCs or a T cell subset sorted from them (not recorded which). The receptors here all came from a man in his late teens or twenties who had mild COVID-19 (a few samples of this study predate the infection). Cell type and time point are not known.

V gene TRBV4-3 combines with J gene TRBJ1-6, with D tentatively TRBD1 (6 bases). The CDR3 spans 16 residues. The germline V and J ends were trimmed by 1 base and 7 bases, with 14 bases remaining between them. Germline V lookup: CDR1 LGHNA, CDR2 YSLEER. CDR3 coding DNA: TGCGCCAGCAGCCAAGGTTCGTCAGGGGTAAATTCACCCCTCCACTTT. Protein product: CASSQGSSGVNSPLHF.

This clonotype showed up just a few times. J is TRBJ2-5 and V is TRBV4-1, with 7 bases lining up with TRBD1. Per the germline V gene, CDR1 is MGHRA and CDR2 is YSYEKL. Trimming cost V 1 base and J 2 bases; bases outside gene matches: 4. The CDR3 sequence is 15 residues long. As DNA, the CDR3 is TGCGCCAGCAGCCAAGGGGTCAGGGGGCAAGAGACCCAGTACTTC. Its protein product is CASSQGVRGQETQYF.

This clonotype appeared a few times. The gene calls are TRBV4-1 and TRBJ2-7; D possibly uses TRBD1 or TRBD2 (5 bases each). V shed 4 bases and J shed 3 bases, with 10 bases lying between them. Germline loops: CDR1 MGHRA, CDR2 YSYEKL. This CDR3 comprises 13 residues. CDR3 DNA: TGCGCCAGCAGCCCGGGACCGCACTACGAGCAGTACTTC. It specifies CASSPGPHYEQYF.

This clonotype was counted between two and nine times. The chain is built from TRBV7-9 and TRBJ2-1; D is ambiguous. With 1 base removed from V and 4 bases from J, the gap between germline ends came to 14 bases. Germline CDR1 and CDR2: SEHNR and FQNEAQ (reference sequence). This CDR3 comprises 16 residues. The DNA of the CDR3 is TGTGCCAGCAGCTTAGGAGCTGGCGCTTCTTACAATGAGCAGTTCTTC. This sequence encodes CASSLGAGASYNEQFF.

The rearrangement joins TRBV10-3 to TRBJ1-1; D ambiguous. Germline-derived CDR1 and CDR2 are ENHRY and SYGVKD. This CDR3 contains 12 residues. V lost 4 bases and J 2 bases, leaving 5 bases between the germline ends. CDR3 DNA: TGTGCCATCAGTGGCCGAAACACTGAAGCTTTCTTT. It encodes CAISGRNTEAFF.

There are a few counts of this clonotype. This chain joins TRBV25-1 and TRBJ2-7, with 7 bases identical to TRBD1. Germline V CDR1 and CDR2: MGHDK, SYGVNS. This CDR3 is built from 14 residues. The trim removed 4 bases at V and 0 bases at J, leaving 3 bases unmatched. Written as DNA, the CDR3 is TGTGCCAGCAGTGCAGCAGGGGGCTCCTACGAGCAGTACTTC. Its translation: CASSAAGGSYEQYF.

Only a few counts were recorded for this clonotype. The chain has TRBV7-2 and TRBJ2-2; TRBD1 might be the D (6 bases). The germline V gene has CDR1 SGHTA and CDR2 FQGNSA. The CDR3 runs to 14 residues. Trimming took 5 bases from V and 6 from J, leaving 13 bases between them. As DNA, the CDR3 is TGTGCCAGCAGCGAGTCAGGGGTAGCCGGGGAGCTGTTTTTT. It yields the protein CASSESGVAGELFF.

This clonotype turned up a few times. The J gene is TRBJ1-1, the V gene TRBV28; a weak D match, TRBD1 (6 bases). Germline values: CDR1 MDHEN, CDR2 SYDVKM. Trimming cost V 6 bases and J 4 bases, with 15 bases left between them. This CDR3 spans 14 amino acids. DNA of the CDR3: TGTGCCAGCAGCCCGCCGGGGGGCTTCACTGAAGCTTTCTTT. This encodes CASSPPGGFTEAFF.

This clonotype has more than one count but fewer than ten. The chain employs TRBV7-9 and TRBJ2-7; 8 bases line up with TRBD2. Germline V lookup: CDR1 SEHNR, CDR2 FQNEAQ (reference sequence). J gave up 0 bases and V 4 bases, and 11 bases lay outside the gene matches. This CDR3 is built from 17 residues. CDR3 nucleotide sequence: TGTGCCAGCAGCTCGGGTACGAGGCGGGGGGCCTCCTACGAGCAGTACGTC. Protein sequence: CASSSGTRRGASYEQYV.

This clonotype occurred a few times. V and J are TRBV7-2 and TRBJ2-1; TRBD2 is a possible D gene (5 bases). The CDR3 is 16 amino acids. Trimming stripped 6 bases from V and 2 bases from J, with 17 bases between. Germline V gene lookup returns CDR1 SGHTA and CDR2 FQGNSA. The CDR3 coding sequence is TGTGCCAGCAGTCATATAGCGTGGGAAACCTACAATGAGCAGTTCTTC. Translated, it gives CASSHIAWETYNEQFF.

The chain has TRBV29-1 and TRBJ2-5, with 8 bases matching TRBD2. V lost 4 bases, J lost 4 bases, and 8 bases stayed unmatched. Germline V lookup: CDR1 SQVTM, CDR2 ANQGSEA. The CDR3 is 14 amino acids. The CDR3 nucleotides are TGCAGCGTTGTTTGGCGGGGGGAAGGAGAGACCCAGTACTTC. Amino acid sequence: CSVVWRGEGETQYF.

This clonotype was seen a handful of times. The chain is built from TRBV5-5 and TRBJ2-3, with D unclear. Germline lookup yields CDR1 SGHKS and CDR2 YYEKEE (reference sequence). The CDR3 loop spans 13 amino acids. Trimming took 1 base from V and 5 from J, leaving 8 bases between them. The CDR3 loop reads CASSLSILDTQYF. DNA of the CDR3: TGTGCCAGCAGCTTGAGTATTCTAGATACGCAGTATTTT.

V and J are TRBV10-2 and TRBJ1-1; TRBD1 matches 10 bases. The junction had 9 bases not matched to a gene; V was cut back by 8 bases and J by 6 bases. The length of the CDR3 is 14 residues. Germline CDR1 is WSHSY and CDR2 is SAAADI. CDR3 coding DNA: TGCGCCAGCTCCCCCCGACAGGGGGCTTCTGAAGCTTTCTTT. It specifies CASSPRQGASEAFF.

The V call is TRBV5-1, the J call TRBJ2-1; D is unresolved. This CDR3 is 14 amino acids long. Germline V lookup: CDR1 SGHRS, CDR2 YFSETQ. V lost 1 base, J lost 4 bases, and 9 bases lay in between. CDR3 sequence: CASSLQLTYNEQFF. DNA for the CDR3: TGCGCCAGCAGCTTGCAGCTCACATACAATGAGCAGTTCTTC.

The chain links TRBV5-1 to TRBJ2-7; 7 bases line up with TRBD1. Germline V gene lookup returns CDR1 SGHRS and CDR2 YFSETQ. The CDR3 is 19 amino acids. Trimming removed 4 bases from V and 4 bases from J; junction bases left unmatched: 23. CDR3 coding DNA: TGCGCCAGCAGCCCCATGACAGGGATCGAGTTACCGGTCGATTACGAGCAGTACTTC. This codes for CASSPMTGIELPVDYEQYF.

This clonotype occurred many times. The gene calls are TRBV4-1 and TRBJ2-3; D is unclear. V was cut by 0 bases and J by 0 bases, with 10 bases left in between. The CDR3 contains 16 residues. CDR1 is MGHRA and CDR2 is YSYEKL in the germline V gene. This CDR3 is CASSQEGIPSTDTQYF. The CDR3 bases are TGCGCCAGCAGCCAAGAAGGGATCCCTAGCACAGATACGCAGTATTTT.

This rearrangement joins TRBV12-3 or TRBV12-4 to TRBJ2-4, with no clear D. This CDR3 has 13 amino acids. V was trimmed by 1 base and J by 8 bases, leaving 9 bases between them. The CDR3 region is CASSLGQVDIQYF. The CDR3 region has the DNA TGTGCCAGCAGTTTAGGTCAGGTCGACATTCAGTACTTC.

The J gene is TRBJ2-7, the V gene TRBV28; D may be TRBD2 (6 bases). V was clipped by 4 bases and J by 6 bases, with 16 bases between them. Germline assignment: CDR1 MDHEN and CDR2 SYDVKM. This CDR3 is built from 14 residues. CDR3 coding DNA: TGTGCCAGCAGTTCGGGACTGGGTTTCTCCGAGCAGTACGTC. Translating gives CASSSGLGFSEQYV.

The V call is TRBV7-2, the J call TRBJ2-2; unclear D gene. The V end lost 2 bases, the J end lost 5 bases, and 6 bases lay between the germline ends. The germline gives CDR1 SGHTA, CDR2 FQGNSA. The CDR3 loop spans 13 amino acids. The DNA of the CDR3 is TGTGCCAGCAGCTTACCGGTAACCGGGGAGCTGTTTTTT. This encodes CASSLPVTGELFF.

In this sample, this clonotype turned up a few times. The chain couples TRBV20-1 to TRBJ2-3; 13 nucleotides match TRBD2. There are 14 residues in the CDR3. V shed 6 bases and J 3 bases; nucleotides not matched to a gene: 3. CDR1 is DFQATT and CDR2 is SNEGSKA in the germline V gene (reference sequence). The CDR3 loop is CSAGLAGMTDTQYF. For the CDR3, the DNA is TGCAGTGCGGGACTAGCGGGGATGACAGATACGCAGTATTTT.

This clonotype came up a few times. The rearrangement uses TRBV12-3 or TRBV12-4 and TRBJ2-1; the D is unclear. Between the trimmed V and J ends, which lost 5 bases and 3 bases, there was a span of 11 bases. The CDR3 extends over 14 amino acids. CDR3 DNA sequence: TGTGCCAGCAGTGAGATGGTGAACTACAATGAGCAGTTCTTC. Encoded protein: CASSEMVNYNEQFF.

The DNA for the CDR3 is TGTGCCAGCAGTTTAACGACAGGGGACGGAGGCTACACCTTC. Its protein product is CASSLTTGDGGYTF. The chain is built from TRBV5-8 and TRBJ1-2; 8 bases agree with TRBD1. With 5 bases clipped from V and 8 bases from J, the junction kept 11 bases outside the gene matches. The CDR3 extends over 14 amino acids. Germline CDR1 SGHTS, CDR2 YDEGEE.

This clonotype was detected once. This chain connects TRBV7-9 to TRBJ1-4; D uncertain. The germline V gene encodes CDR1 SEHNR and CDR2 FQNEAQ (reference sequence). There are 13 residues in the CDR3. Trimming removed 1 base from V and 5 bases from J, with 5 bases in between. In DNA, the CDR3 is TGTGCCAGCAGCTTAGACAGAAATGAAAAACTGTTTTTT. Its protein is CASSLDRNEKLFF.

A few counts support this clonotype. The chain employs TRBV5-4 and TRBJ2-2; 9 nucleotides match TRBD1. With V trimmed by 5 bases and J by 3 bases, 5 bases remained unmatched. The CDR3 has 15 residues. The V gene's germline CDR1 is SGHNT and CDR2 YYREEE (reference sequence). The CDR3 spells CASRDRGGDTGELFF. In DNA form, the CDR3 reads TGTGCCAGCAGGGACAGGGGAGGGGACACCGGGGAGCTGTTTTTT.

This clonotype has a handful of counts. This rearrangement joins TRBV5-1 to TRBJ1-1; D possibly corresponds to TRBD1 (5 bases). The germline V and J ends were trimmed by 1 base and 0 bases, with 7 bases remaining between them. Germline V CDR1 and CDR2: SGHRS, YFSETQ. This CDR3 spans 14 amino acids. In DNA form, the CDR3 reads TGCGCCAGCAGCTTGTACAGGCTGAACACTGAAGCTTTCTTT. The encoded protein is CASSLYRLNTEAFF.

The rearrangement joins TRBV5-6 to TRBJ1-2; TRBD1 aligns across 8 bases. J was trimmed by 3 bases and V by 3 bases; bases with no gene match: 10. The CDR3 loop spans 16 amino acids. The V gene's germline CDR1 is SGHDT and CDR2 YYEEEE. CDR3 region: CASSSLDRAIYYGYTF. As DNA, the CDR3 is TGTGCCAGCAGCTCGTTGGACAGGGCGATTTACTATGGCTACACCTTC.

Comment on this clonotype: At one end the junction does not follow the germline gene, possibly because of a read error. The chain links TRBV6-6 to TRBJ2-1, with 7 nucleotides matching TRBD2. The germline V gene encodes CDR1 MNHNY and CDR2 SVGAGI (reference sequence). The CDR3 is made up of 15 amino acids. Here the CDR3 reads CASSPLGEGYHEQFF. DNA of the CDR3: TGTGCCAGCAGTCCCCTGGGGGAGGGCTACCATGAGCAGTTCTTC.